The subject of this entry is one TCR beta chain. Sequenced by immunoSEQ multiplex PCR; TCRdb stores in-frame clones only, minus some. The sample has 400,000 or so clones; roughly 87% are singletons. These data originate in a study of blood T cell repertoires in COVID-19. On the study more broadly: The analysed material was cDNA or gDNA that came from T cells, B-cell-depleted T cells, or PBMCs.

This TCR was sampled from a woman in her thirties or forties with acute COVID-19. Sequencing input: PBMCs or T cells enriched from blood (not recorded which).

The CDR3 loop reads CASSPSGTNYGYTF. The DNA for the CDR3 is TGTGCCAGCAGCCCCTCCGGGACTAACTATGGCTACACCTTC. The genes are TRBV13 and TRBJ1-2, with D unclear. Trimming took off 5 bases at V and 0 bases at J, with 10 bases between the two ends. This CDR3 spans 14 amino acids. Germline CDR1 PRHDT, CDR2 FYEKMQ (reference sequence).